This T cell receptor (beta chain) was recorded in a study of cytomegalovirus exposure and HLA in healthy donors. General study findings and limits: Reportedly, fewer N-insertions than the approximately 700-donor mean appeared in an Asian-associated ancestry cluster in a later analysis. The classifier reportedly diagnosed cytomegalovirus status with high specificity and sensitivity. A later analysis showed TCR association rates differing by HLA locus, peaking at DRB1 and lowest at HLA-C.

CDR1 SNHLY and CDR2 FYNNEI come from the germline V gene. This CDR3 comprises 15 residues. V shed 11 bases and J 3 bases; nucleotides not matched to a gene: 15. With 60 Vbeta and 13 Jbeta primers, the PCR was carried out. TCRdb keeps only in-frame clones here, not all; method: immunoSEQ multiplex PCR. The sample lists fewer than 200,000 clones; roughly 84% were seen once. About this clone: The antigen remains unidentified.

This chain connects TRBV2 to TRBJ2-7; TRBD2 matches 8 bases. The sequence was obtained from a male donor in good health and CMV-seronegative. Sequencing was carried out using PBMCs. The CDR3: CAFLGASGPNYEQYF. CDR3 nucleotides: TGTGCCTTCCTCGGGGCTAGCGGGCCGAACTACGAGCAGTACTTC. Full variable domain (rest looked up from reference TRBV2 and TRBJ2-7): EPEVTQTPSHQVTQMGQEVILRCVPISNHLYFYWYRQILGQKVEFLVSFYNNEISEKSEIFDDQFSVERPDGSNFTLKIRSTKLEDSAMYFCAFLGASGPNYEQYFGPGTRLTVT.